This T cell receptor beta chain was sequenced for a study of blood T cells in healthy people across ages. Sample-barcoded 5' priming and a J-beta primer mix drove a second PCR of roughly 7 to 11 cycles. MiXCR was run by TCRdb on the 5' RACE reads, yielding one entry per CDR3 protein. The top ten hold roughly 2.1% of the sample, which has about 2 million distinct CDR3 sequences, 40% to 55% seen once. This clonotype came up once. Per the germline V gene, CDR1 is LGHNT and CDR2 is FRNRAP. Trimming removed 7 bases at V and 0 bases at J, with 14 bases between. This CDR3 is 15 amino acids long. The receptor comes from a woman aged 40 to 50 in good health. Material: blood. The chain couples TRBV12-5 to TRBJ2-3, with a possible D match to TRBD1 (6 bases). This CDR3 reads CASALWTASTDTQYF. The CDR3 bases are TGTGCTAGTGCCTTATGGACAGCGAGCACAGATACGCAGTATTTT.